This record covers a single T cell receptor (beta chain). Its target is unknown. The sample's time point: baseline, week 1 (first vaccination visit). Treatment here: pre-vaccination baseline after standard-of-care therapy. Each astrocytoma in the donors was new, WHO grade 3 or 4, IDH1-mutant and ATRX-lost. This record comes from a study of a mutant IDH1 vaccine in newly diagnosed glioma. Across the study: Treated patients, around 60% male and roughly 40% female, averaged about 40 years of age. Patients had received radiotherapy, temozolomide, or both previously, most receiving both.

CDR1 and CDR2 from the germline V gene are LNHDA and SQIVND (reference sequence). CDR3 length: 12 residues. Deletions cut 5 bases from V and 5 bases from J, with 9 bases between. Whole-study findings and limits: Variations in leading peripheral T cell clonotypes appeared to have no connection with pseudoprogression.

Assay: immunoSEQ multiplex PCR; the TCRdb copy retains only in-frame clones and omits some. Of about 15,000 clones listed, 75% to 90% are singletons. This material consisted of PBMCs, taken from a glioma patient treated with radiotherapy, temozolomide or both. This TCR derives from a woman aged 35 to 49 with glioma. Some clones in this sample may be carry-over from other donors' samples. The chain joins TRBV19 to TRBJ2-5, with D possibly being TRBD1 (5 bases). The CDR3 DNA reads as TGTGCCAGTAGTCAGGGCGAGGAGACCCAGTACTTC. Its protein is CASSQGEETQYF.